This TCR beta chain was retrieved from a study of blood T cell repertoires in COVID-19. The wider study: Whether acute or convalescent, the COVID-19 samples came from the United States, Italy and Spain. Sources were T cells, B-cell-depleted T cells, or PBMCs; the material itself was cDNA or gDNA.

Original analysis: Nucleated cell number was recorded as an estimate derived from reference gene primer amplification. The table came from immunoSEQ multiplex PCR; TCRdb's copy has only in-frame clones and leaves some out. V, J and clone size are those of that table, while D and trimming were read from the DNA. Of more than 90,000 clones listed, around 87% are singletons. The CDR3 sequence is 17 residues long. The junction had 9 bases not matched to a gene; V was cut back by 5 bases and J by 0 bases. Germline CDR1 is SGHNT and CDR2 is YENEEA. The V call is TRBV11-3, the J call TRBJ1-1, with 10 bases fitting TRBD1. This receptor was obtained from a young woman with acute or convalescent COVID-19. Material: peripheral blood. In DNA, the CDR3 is TGTGCCAGCAGCCCCTTTCCGGGACAGGGGATGAACACTGAAGCTTTCTTT. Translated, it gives CASSPFPGQGMNTEAFF.